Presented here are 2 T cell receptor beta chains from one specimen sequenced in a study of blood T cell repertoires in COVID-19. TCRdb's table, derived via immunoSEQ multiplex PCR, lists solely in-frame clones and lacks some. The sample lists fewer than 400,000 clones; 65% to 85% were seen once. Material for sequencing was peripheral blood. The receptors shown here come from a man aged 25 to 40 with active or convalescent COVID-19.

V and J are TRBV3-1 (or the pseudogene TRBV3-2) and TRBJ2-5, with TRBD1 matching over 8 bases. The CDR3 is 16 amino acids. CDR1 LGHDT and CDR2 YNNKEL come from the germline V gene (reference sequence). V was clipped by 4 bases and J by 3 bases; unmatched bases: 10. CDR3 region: CASSRGGAGGEETQYF. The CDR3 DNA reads TGTGCCAGCAGCCGGGGAGGAGCAGGGGGCGAAGAGACCCAGTACTTC.

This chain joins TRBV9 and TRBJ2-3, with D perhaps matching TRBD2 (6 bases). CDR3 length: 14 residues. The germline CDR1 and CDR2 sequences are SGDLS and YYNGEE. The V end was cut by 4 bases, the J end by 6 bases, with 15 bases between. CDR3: CASSRSTSSDTQYF. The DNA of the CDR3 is TGTGCCAGCAGCCGCTCGACTAGTTCTGATACGCAGTATTTT.